The T cell receptor (beta chain) under discussion was sequenced for a study of CD8+ T cells in alopecia areata. Points on this clone: Its specificity is not known.

Treatment given: oral pan-JAK inhibitor, 5-10 mg twice daily. Punch biopsies of lesional scalp, plus peripheral blood, were taken from alopecia areata patients. Study-level points and caveats: In scalp and blood, many expanded lesional clones persisted during tofacitinib. Lesional scalp exceeded normal scalp in clonality, especially in alopecia totalis/universalis.

Trimming removed 8 bases from V and 6 bases from J, with 24 bases in between. From germline, CDR1 is SEHNR and CDR2 FQNEAQ (reference sequence). The CDR3 spans 16 residues. Once RNA had been extracted, it was reverse transcribed into cDNA to act as the sequencing template. TCRdb's table, derived via immunoSEQ multiplex PCR, lists solely in-frame clones and lacks some. The data hold over 150,000 clones, with around three fifths observed a single time. This chain connects TRBV7-9 to TRBJ2-3, with D uncertain. Source: CD4+ T cells sorted from blood, taken at week 24, from a patient treated with tofacitinib. This TCR was recovered from a human donor with alopecia areata. The CDR3 nucleotides read TGTGCCAGCGCTCCCACTTTTTCGGGTTTGCGTGATACGCAGTATTTT. This sequence encodes CASAPTFSGLRDTQYF. The full variable domain, completed using reference TRBV7-9 and TRBJ2-3, is DTGVSQNPRHKITKRGQNVTFRCDPISEHNRLYWYRQTLGQGPEFLTYFQNEAQLEKSRLLSDRFSAERPKGSFSTLEIQRTEQGDSAMYLCASAPTFSGLRDTQYFGPGTRLTVL.